Presented here are 27 T cell receptor beta chains from one specimen sequenced in a study of T-cell reconstitution after alpha-beta-depleted transplantation in children. The library targeted TCRbeta and was prepared with unique molecular identifiers. TCRdb redid the calling of the PCR reads with MiXCR, one entry per CDR3 protein. Among more than 400,000 distinct CDR3 sequences listed, around 10% were seen once. The specimen comprised PBMCs, mostly from graft donor cells, sampled 180 days after TCRalphabeta/CD19-depleted stem cell transplant. The source is a female patient under 10 years old who had a stem cell transplant for aplastic anemia, so the T cells may come from the graft donor.

This clonotype was observed a few times. This chain joins TRBV11-2 and TRBJ2-3; D perhaps matches TRBD2 (6 bases). The V gene lost 5 bases and the J gene lost 4 bases, with 10 bases spanning the gap. CDR3 size: 13 residues. CDR1 and CDR2 from the germline V gene are SGHAT and FQNNGV. DNA for the CDR3: TGTGCCAGCAGCCTAGCGAATGCAGATACGCAGTATTTT. Translated: CASSLANADTQYF.

This clonotype was detected only a few times. The rearrangement uses TRBV20-1 and TRBJ2-3, with a possible D match to TRBD1 (6 bases). The CDR3 spans 11 residues. Germline V gives CDR1 DFQATT, CDR2 SNEGSKA (reference sequence). This CDR3 reads CSEIGGRTQYF. The CDR3 DNA is TGCAGCGAAATAGGGGGACGTACGCAGTATTTT.

This clonotype was detected a few times. Written as DNA, the CDR3 is TGTGCCAGCAGTGAGGTCCTAGGGTCCTATGGCTACACCTTC. It yields the protein CASSEVLGSYGYTF. The chain links TRBV12-3 or TRBV12-4 to TRBJ1-2; D unclear. Trimming removed 5 bases at V and 4 bases at J, with 14 bases between. The CDR3 sequence is 14 residues long.

This clonotype was picked up a small number of times. This chain links TRBV28 with TRBJ2-2, with D perhaps matching TRBD1 or TRBD2 (5 bases each). The CDR3 has 13 amino acids. Trimming left V 10 bases short and J 7 bases short, with 16 bases between. The germline V gene has CDR1 MDHEN and CDR2 SYDVKM. The CDR3 region has the DNA TGTGCCACCCGACCCAGGGAGATCGGGGAGCTGTTTTTT. Its translation is CATRPREIGELFF.

The chain recombines TRBV7-9 with TRBJ2-6, with D tentatively TRBD1 or TRBD2 (6 bases each). The V end was cut by 5 bases, the J end by 2 bases, with 13 bases between. CDR1 SEHNR and CDR2 FQNEAQ come from the germline V gene (reference sequence). The CDR3 runs 16 residues. CDR3 DNA sequence: TGTGCCAGCAGCCCGAAGAGGGGGGCTGGGGCCAACGTCCTGACTTTC. It encodes CASSPKRGAGANVLTF.

This clonotype was detected a few times. The genes are TRBV7-9 and TRBJ2-1; perhaps TRBD2 as D (5 bases). V lost 5 bases and J lost 3, with 14 bases in between. The length of the CDR3 is 15 residues. Germline V gives CDR1 SEHNR, CDR2 FQNEAQ (reference sequence). The CDR3 DNA sequence: TGTGCCAGCAGCCGCGGGCGGCTACGCTACAATGAGCAGTTCTTC. Its protein is CASSRGRLRYNEQFF.

The V gene is TRBV20-1, the J gene TRBJ2-3; D possibly corresponds to TRBD2 (6 bases). The germline V and J ends were trimmed by 5 bases and 3 bases, with 15 bases remaining between them. The V gene's germline CDR1 is DFQATT and CDR2 SNEGSKA (reference sequence). There are 14 residues in the CDR3. This CDR3 reads CSADSGTGTDTQYF. The CDR3 region has the DNA TGCAGTGCTGATAGCGGAACTGGGACAGATACGCAGTATTTT.

This clonotype was found many times. The chain recombines TRBV5-1 with TRBJ2-2, with TRBD2 identical over 8 bases. The CDR3 consists of 16 residues. The ends lost 2 bases at V and 1 base at J; junction bases unmatched: 4. Germline CDR1 and CDR2: SGHRS and YFSETQ. The CDR3 protein is CASSLTSGVNTGELFF. In nucleotides, the CDR3 is TGCGCCAGCAGCTTAACTAGCGGAGTGAACACCGGGGAGCTGTTTTTT.

The V gene is TRBV12-3 or TRBV12-4, the J gene TRBJ2-1; D is perhaps TRBD1 or TRBD2 (7 bases each). This CDR3 has 15 residues. Between the trimmed V and J ends, which lost 1 base and 6 bases, there was a span of 13 bases. DNA for the CDR3: TGTGCCAGCAGTTTAGTGCAGGGGGGGGCCAATGAGCAGTTCTTC. This sequence encodes CASSLVQGGANEQFF.

This clonotype came up a few times. The rearrangement joins TRBV7-2 to TRBJ1-6, with 9 bases aligning to TRBD1. Germline trimming cut 5 bases from V and 5 bases from J; bases unmatched to any gene: 7. The CDR3 spans 16 residues. Germline V gives CDR1 SGHTA, CDR2 FQGNSA. In DNA form, the CDR3 reads TGTGCCAGCAGCCAGGGTGGGACAGGGAATAATTCACCCCTCCACTTT. This translates into CASSQGGTGNNSPLHF.

This clonotype was counted only a few times. The chain recombines TRBV24-1 with TRBJ2-1; 12 positions agree with TRBD2. The CDR3 loop spans 19 amino acids. Germline values: CDR1 KGHDR, CDR2 SFDVKD. V lost 0 bases and J lost 1; bases outside the gene matches: 6. The CDR3 region has the DNA TGTGCCACCAGTGATTTGCCGACTAGCGGGAGTCGGTCCTACAATGAGCAGTTCTTC. Protein product: CATSDLPTSGSRSYNEQFF.

This clonotype was recorded a few times. The chain is built from TRBV27 and TRBJ1-1; the match to TRBD1 covers 7 bases. Germline V gene lookup returns CDR1 MNHEY and CDR2 SMNVEV (reference sequence). The CDR3 consists of 15 residues. V was pared by 4 bases and J by 0 bases, with 5 bases of the junction left unmatched. The CDR3 region has the DNA TGTGCCAGCAGTTCCCCAGGGGGAATGAACACTGAAGCTTTCTTT. As protein: CASSSPGGMNTEAFF.

The chain couples TRBV7-9 to TRBJ2-7; 9 nucleotides line up with TRBD1. This CDR3 has 16 amino acids. Trimming removed 5 bases from V and 2 bases from J; junction bases left unmatched: 10. Germline V gives CDR1 SEHNR, CDR2 FQNEAQ (reference sequence). The CDR3 DNA follows: TGTGCCAGCAGCCCCGGGCCCGGGACAGGGACCTACGAGCAGTACTTC. Amino acids: CASSPGPGTGTYEQYF.

In its sample, this clonotype was seen a few times. This sequence joins TRBV7-3 and TRBJ2-1; TRBD2 agrees at 13 bases. This CDR3 is built from 15 residues. Trimming took 1 base from V and 10 from J; bases not matched to a gene: 4. Germline V gene lookup returns CDR1 SGHTA and CDR2 FQGTGA. The CDR3 region has the DNA TGTGCCAGCAGCTTAAAACCGGGACTAGCGGGGGAGCAGTTCTTC. It specifies CASSLKPGLAGEQFF.

This clonotype has more than one count but fewer than ten. The chain uses TRBV6-5 and TRBJ1-3, with D uncertain. CDR1 is MNHEY and CDR2 is SVGAGI in the germline V gene. V was clipped by 2 bases and J by 0 bases, with 14 bases between them. There are 17 residues in the CDR3. This CDR3 is CASSYGSQPHSGNTIYF. CDR3 DNA sequence: TGTGCCAGCAGTTACGGGTCCCAACCCCACTCTGGAAACACCATATATTTT.

This clonotype was observed a few times. The V gene is TRBV28, the J gene TRBJ2-3; no firm D call. V lost 4 bases to trimming and J lost 0 bases, with 14 bases between them. Germline V gene sequence: CDR1 MDHEN, CDR2 SYDVKM. The CDR3 contains 16 residues. CDR3 residues: CASSSPGSLSTDTQYF. The CDR3 nucleotides read TGTGCCAGCAGTTCACCCGGGTCGTTGAGCACAGATACGCAGTATTTT.

The V and J genes are TRBV7-2 and TRBJ2-1; 10 bases are shared with TRBD2. The CDR3 loop spans 15 amino acids. The germline V gene encodes CDR1 SGHTA and CDR2 FQGNSA. V dropped 4 bases and J dropped 5; count of bases not matched to a gene: 5. CDR3: CASSSLAGAHNEQFF. DNA of the CDR3: TGTGCCAGCAGCTCTCTAGCGGGAGCCCACAATGAGCAGTTCTTC.

The chain combines TRBV6-1 with TRBJ2-1; 7 nucleotides match TRBD1. Trimming removed 6 bases from V and 0 bases from J; junction bases left unmatched: 11. The CDR3 contains 17 residues. Germline-derived CDR1 and CDR2 are MNHNS and SASEGT. As DNA, the CDR3 is TGTGCCAGCAGAGGGGGCGGGCCGATTCTCTCCTACAATGAGCAGTTCTTC. Protein sequence: CASRGGGPILSYNEQFF.

The J gene is TRBJ2-2, the V gene TRBV19; TRBD2 matches at 10 bases. V gave up 8 bases and J gave up 8 bases; unmatched junction bases: 17. This CDR3 is built from 17 residues. The germline gives CDR1 LNHDA, CDR2 SQIVND (reference sequence). The CDR3 DNA follows: TGTGCCAGTTCGCTTGGACGACTAGCGGGCATTGTGGGGGAGCTGTTTTTT. It specifies CASSLGRLAGIVGELFF.

This clonotype was seen a few times. The chain joins TRBV24-1 to TRBJ1-1; D gene uncertain. Germline V gene data show CDR1 as KGHDR and CDR2 as SFDVKD. Trimming removed 7 bases from V and 5 bases from J, with 13 bases in between. This CDR3 comprises 13 residues. CDR3 in DNA: TGTGCCACCAGGGCAGCCGGGAGTACTGAAGCTTTCTTT. Its protein product is CATRAAGSTEAFF.

Only a few counts were recorded for this clonotype. CDR3 in DNA: TGTGCCAGCAGTTACGGTACGACCTACGAGCAGTACGTC. This sequence encodes CASSYGTTYEQYV. The V gene is TRBV6-2 or TRBV6-3, the J gene TRBJ2-7, with no clear D. CDR1 is MNHEY, CDR2 SVGEGT, per germline. The CDR3 consists of 13 residues. Trimming cost V 2 bases and J 2 bases, with 7 bases left between them.

V and J are TRBV12-3 or TRBV12-4 and TRBJ1-1, with a possible D match to TRBD1 (5 bases). V lost 6 bases and J lost 1, with 18 bases in between. This CDR3 has 16 amino acids. CDR3 nucleotides: TGTGCCAGCAGCGCCCTTTCCAGGGCACCGAACACTGAAGCTTTCTTT. Residues: CASSALSRAPNTEAFF.

The rearrangement links TRBV12-3 or TRBV12-4 to TRBJ2-7; unclear D gene. The CDR3 has 15 amino acids. The V gene lost 3 bases and the J gene lost 5 bases, with 17 bases spanning the gap. CDR3 DNA sequence: TGTGCCAGCAGTTTCGAGGCGAAGGAACGGGACGAGCAGTACTTC. Translation: CASSFEAKERDEQYF.

This clonotype was counted only a few times. The chain carries TRBV7-6 and TRBJ2-1; 10 bases align to TRBD2. The trim removed 5 bases at V and 2 bases at J, leaving 18 bases unmatched. This CDR3 region has 20 residues. Germline lookup yields CDR1 SGHVS and CDR2 FNYEAQ. The CDR3 DNA is TGTGCCAGCAGCCCCTCCGGTGGTAGCGGGAGGAGGGTACCCTACAATGAGCAGTTCTTC. Translation gives CASSPSGGSGRRVPYNEQFF.

This clonotype was picked up a small number of times. The chain has TRBV10-3 and TRBJ1-2; TRBD1 matches 9 bases. Germline V gene sequence: CDR1 ENHRY, CDR2 SYGVKD. The CDR3 is 13 amino acids. The V and J ends lost 6 bases and 7 bases, in that order; junction bases with no gene match: 6. The CDR3, as DNA: TGTGCCATCAGGCTACAGGGGGCGCTTGGCTACACCTTC. It yields the protein CAIRLQGALGYTF.

This clonotype is a singleton in its sample. The CDR3 spells CSARDPRTSGRRNEQFF. CDR3 DNA: TGCAGTGCTAGAGATCCACGGACTAGCGGGAGGCGCAATGAGCAGTTCTTC. This chain joins TRBV20-1 and TRBJ2-1; 14 bases are shared with TRBD2. The CDR3 length is 17 residues. Germline trimming cut 0 bases from V and 6 bases from J; bases unmatched to any gene: 7. Germline CDR1 is DFQATT and CDR2 is SNEGSKA (reference sequence).

Only a few counts were recorded for this clonotype. This chain links TRBV5-6 with TRBJ2-7, with a weak D call TRBD2 (5 bases). Trimming took off 0 bases at V and 2 bases at J, with 15 bases between the two ends. Looked up from germline, CDR1 is SGHDT and CDR2 is YYEEEE. The CDR3 loop spans 16 amino acids. CDR3 coding DNA: TGTGCCAGCAGCTTGGGTATACGCGGGCCAACCTACGAGCAGTACGTC. Its protein product is CASSLGIRGPTYEQYV.